This T cell receptor beta chain was sequenced for a study of Ad26.COV2.S vaccination and SARS-CoV-2 variants. Looking at the study overall: Recipients of Ad26.COV2.S got it intramuscularly, once or twice 56 days apart.

General observations from the study: Measurements of TCR breadth and depth may have given underestimates of the total T cell responses.

On this clone: Its antigen is not known.

TCRdb's table, derived via immunoSEQ multiplex PCR, lists solely in-frame clones and lacks some. The data contain about 480,000 clones, about 83% of them seen just once; the ten biggest clones take up about 13%. Stated treatment: about 20 received Ad26.COV2.S at low or high dose, single or two shots; several received placebo; per-sample allocation not given. The samples date from day 63 after the first vaccine or placebo injection. The vaccine delivered Wuhan-strain SARS-CoV-2 spike through an Ad26 vector. Germline V gene lookup returns CDR1 SGHNT and CDR2 YENEEA. This CDR3 has 15 residues. V lost 0 bases and J lost 2, with 8 bases in between.

Sequences were derived from peripheral blood, sampled in a trial of Ad26.COV2.S vaccine versus placebo. The sequence came from a person aged 18 to 65 who received the Ad26.COV2.S COVID-19 vaccine or a placebo. The gene calls are TRBV11-3 and TRBJ2-1; D is unresolved. The CDR3 loop reads CASSLESGTYNEQFF. The DNA of the CDR3 is TGTGCCAGCAGCTTAGAGTCAGGAACCTACAATGAGCAGTTCTTC.